These 8 T cell receptor beta chains came from one sample sequenced in a study of cytomegalovirus exposure and HLA in healthy donors. The data were produced by immunoSEQ multiplex PCR, yet TCRdb's version contains in-frame clones alone and is incomplete. The table has 200,000 to 250,000 clones, roughly 88% seen once. The sample was PBMCs. The receptors shown here come from a woman aged 30 to 39 in good health and CMV-seropositive.

The CDR3: CASRRRYNEQFF. The CDR3 bases are TGTGCCAGCAGGAGACGCTACAATGAGCAGTTCTTC. The J gene is TRBJ2-1, the V gene TRBV28; D is undetermined. V gave up 6 bases and J gave up 3 bases, with 6 bases separating them. The CDR3 covers 12 residues. Germline V gives CDR1 MDHEN, CDR2 SYDVKM.

This chain uses TRBV9 with TRBJ2-7; weak D call: TRBD1 (5 bases). The CDR3 extends over 14 amino acids. The V and J ends lost 4 bases and 2 bases respectively, with 13 bases between them. The germline CDR1 and CDR2 sequences are SGDLS and YYNGEE. The CDR3 sequence is CASSPQVEAYEQYF. The CDR3 nucleotides are TGTGCCAGCAGCCCACAGGTTGAAGCCTACGAGCAGTACTTC.

This sequence joins TRBV28 and TRBJ1-5; unclear D gene. V was trimmed by 5 bases and J by 0 bases, leaving 14 bases between them. The CDR3 is 16 amino acids. Germline V gene lookup returns CDR1 MDHEN and CDR2 SYDVKM. CDR3 coding DNA: TGTGCCAGCAGTCCCATCACACCGTATAGCAATCAGCCCCAGCATTTT. It encodes CASSPITPYSNQPQHF.

The CDR3 DNA is TGTGCCAGCCGCAGGGTTGGGGTAACGCATAGCAATCAGCCCCAGCATTTT. This translates into CASRRVGVTHSNQPQHF. The rearrangement uses TRBV27 and TRBJ1-5, with D possibly TRBD1 on 5 matching bases. The CDR3 is made up of 17 amino acids. V was trimmed by 8 bases and J by 0 bases, leaving 20 bases between them. Looked up from germline, CDR1 is MNHEY and CDR2 is SMNVEV (reference sequence).

The chain couples TRBV5-4 to TRBJ1-2; 11 nucleotides match TRBD1. CDR3 length: 16 residues. The V gene's germline CDR1 is SGHNT and CDR2 YYREEE (reference sequence). V dropped 1 base and J dropped 5; count of bases not matched to a gene: 7. In DNA form, the CDR3 reads TGTGCCAGCAGCTTGCCCTGGGACAGGGGGGAGTATGGCTACACCTTC. This encodes CASSLPWDRGEYGYTF. Variable domain in full (rest from reference TRBV5-4 and TRBJ1-2): ETGVTQSPTHLIKTRGQQVTLRCSSQSGHNTVSWYQQALGQGPQFIFQYYREEENGRGNFPPRFSGLQFPNYSSELNVNALELDDSALYLCASSLPWDRGEYGYTFGSGTRLTVV.

The chain recombines TRBV14 with TRBJ2-5; possible D gene TRBD1, 5 bases. The CDR3 runs 13 residues. The V gene lost 3 bases and the J gene lost 5 bases, with 10 bases spanning the gap. The germline gives CDR1 SGHDN, CDR2 FVKESK. The CDR3 region has the DNA TGTGCCAGCAGCCATACAGGTTTGGAGACCCAGTACTTC. This codes for CASSHTGLETQYF.

The CDR3 DNA sequence: TGTGCCAGCAGTTTAACCCCTAGGCAAGAGACCCAGTACTTC. This encodes CASSLTPRQETQYF. This rearrangement joins TRBV27 to TRBJ2-5; D not resolved. This CDR3 has 14 amino acids. Germline CDR1 MNHEY, CDR2 SMNVEV (reference sequence). The V end lost 2 bases, the J end lost 2 bases, and 9 bases lay between the germline ends.

DNA for the CDR3: TGTGCCAGCAGCTTCAGACCTGGGGGGAATGAGCAGTTCTTC. It translates to CASSFRPGGNEQFF. The genes are TRBV9 and TRBJ2-1; D perhaps matches TRBD2 (6 bases). Trimming pared 4 bases from V and 7 bases from J, leaving 15 bases between. Germline CDR1 is SGDLS and CDR2 is YYNGEE. This CDR3 region has 14 residues.